This TCR beta chain was recovered during a study of shared clonotypes between healthy human individuals. As for the study in general: Donors were a couple of women and a few men aged 18 to 49. General study results and limits: Researchers sampled only blood; tissue repertoires likely differ. Shared across several donors were roughly 4.7% of the naive CD4 clonotypes.

The naive CD8 subset, CD45RO-negative cells positively selected for CCR7, excluded terminally differentiated effector memory CD45RA+ cells. About this clone: Its specificity is not known. In the same sample, other DNA sequences code for this CDR3.

An approximately 210 ng quantity of DNA, 32,000 or so T cell genomes, went into the sorted-subset replicate PCRs. Generated by immunoSEQ multiplex PCR, the TCRdb table keeps only in-frame clones and is missing some. The sample comprises approximately 2,200,000 clones, under 95% of which are singletons, and over 1.5% rests with the top ten. The V end was cut by 3 bases, the J end by 2 bases, with 7 bases between. The CDR3 length is 13 residues. Germline-derived CDR1 and CDR2 are LNHDA and SQIVND (reference sequence). The specimen sequenced was naive CD8+ T cells from PBMCs. This chain uses TRBV19 with TRBJ1-1; D is uncertain. This TCR derives from a man younger than 35 in good health. Some clones in this sample may be carry-over from other donors' samples. CDR3 amino acids: CASSIRGNTEAFF. As DNA, the CDR3 is TGTGCCAGTAGTATTAGAGGAAACACTGAAGCTTTCTTT.